The clone carrying this T cell receptor beta chain was seen more than once but under ten times. Its antigen is as yet unknown. An end of the junction differs from the germline gene, which may be a read error. This record comes from a study of blood T cells in healthy people across ages. Overall study results and limits: CMV status of donors was not determined, possibly confounding expanded clonotype changes.

Next came a second PCR, run for about 6 to 11 cycles, which used a sample-barcoded 5' primer along with a J-beta primer mix. Via MiXCR, TCRdb re-called the 5' RACE reads, giving one row per CDR3 protein. The sample shows roughly 1.5 million distinct CDR3 sequences, 35% to 45% of them seen only once. Total RNA extraction produced at least 6 micrograms (per sample) for the study. The CDR3 runs 15 residues. Germline CDR1 is SEHNR and CDR2 is FQNEAQ (reference sequence). The clonotype was recovered from a woman under 30 in good health. The chain joins TRBV7-9 to TRBJ1-1, with D hard to call. The sample was blood. The CDR3 is CASSLAYTPSTEAFF. The CDR3 DNA reads as TGTGCCAGCAGCCTAGCTTATACCCCAAGCACTGAAGCTTTCTTT.